Below, 5 T cell receptor beta chains from the same sample are listed, as sequenced in a study of blood T cell repertoires in COVID-19. TCRdb's copy holds only in-frame clones and misses some; the assay was immunoSEQ multiplex PCR. This table holds about 370,000 clones, roughly nine tenths found once. Sequenced: PBMCs or T cells enriched from blood (not recorded which). The receptors shown here come from a man between 18 and 35 years old who had recovered from COVID-19.

V gene TRBV19 combines with J gene TRBJ2-3, with 14 bases aligning to TRBD2. The ends lost 1 base at V and 5 bases at J; junction bases unmatched: 2. The CDR3 runs 16 residues. In germline, CDR1 is LNHDA, CDR2 SQIVND (reference sequence). CDR3 protein: CASSIVTSGGGDTQYF. The CDR3 DNA sequence: TGTGCCAGTAGTATAGTGACTAGCGGGGGGGGAGATACGCAGTATTTT.

V and J are TRBV5-1 and TRBJ2-3; weak D call: TRBD2 (6 bases). Trimming pared 4 bases from V and 5 bases from J, leaving 17 bases between. The CDR3 contains 15 residues. Germline V gene data show CDR1 as SGHRS and CDR2 as YFSETQ. Here the CDR3 DNA reads TGCGCCAGCAGCGGCACGGGACTGATGCTAGATACGCAGTATTTT. It codes for CASSGTGLMLDTQYF.

The genes are TRBV28 and TRBJ2-1; 11 bases line up with TRBD2. CDR3 length equals 17 residues. The trim removed 7 bases at V and 7 bases at J, leaving 15 bases unmatched. Germline V gene sequence: CDR1 MDHEN, CDR2 SYDVKM. The CDR3 region has the DNA TGTGCCAGCACCTTCACCGGGACTAGCGGTTTCCGGAATGAGCAGTTCTTC. Amino acid sequence: CASTFTGTSGFRNEQFF.

The chain is built from TRBV5-4 and TRBJ2-3; D is possibly TRBD1 (6 bases). CDR3 length equals 14 residues. Per the germline V gene, CDR1 is SGHNT and CDR2 is YYREEE (reference sequence). Trimming removed 2 bases at V and 6 bases at J, with 13 bases between. The CDR3 bases are TGTGCCAGCAGCTTAGAACTGGGGGCTGATACGCAGTATTTT. Translated, it gives CASSLELGADTQYF.

This clone has a single count. The V gene is TRBV12-5, the J gene TRBJ2-3; 8 bases map to TRBD2. V lost 1 base and J lost 3; bases outside the gene matches: 9. The CDR3 sequence is 17 residues long. Germline V lookup: CDR1 LGHNT, CDR2 FRNRAP. The CDR3 nucleotides read TGTGCTAGTGGTTTGGCCACCTCAGCGGGGGATACAGATACGCAGTATTTT. Its protein is CASGLATSAGDTDTQYF.